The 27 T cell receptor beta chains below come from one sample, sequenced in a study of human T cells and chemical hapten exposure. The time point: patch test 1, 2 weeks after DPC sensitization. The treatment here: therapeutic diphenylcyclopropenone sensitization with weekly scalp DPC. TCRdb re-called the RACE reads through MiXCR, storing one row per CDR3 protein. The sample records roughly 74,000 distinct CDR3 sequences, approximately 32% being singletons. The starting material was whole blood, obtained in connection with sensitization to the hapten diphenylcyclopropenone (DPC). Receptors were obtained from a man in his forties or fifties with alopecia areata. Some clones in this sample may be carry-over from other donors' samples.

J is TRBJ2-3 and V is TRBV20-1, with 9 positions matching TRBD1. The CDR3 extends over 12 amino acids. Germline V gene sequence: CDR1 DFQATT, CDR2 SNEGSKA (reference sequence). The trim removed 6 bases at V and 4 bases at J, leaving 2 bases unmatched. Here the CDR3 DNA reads TGCAGTGCAGGACAGGGGTCAGATACGCAGTATTTT. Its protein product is CSAGQGSDTQYF.

DNA of the CDR3: TGCGCCAGCAGCTTGTCCAGCGGGGGACGCACAGATACGCAGTATTTT. Protein: CASSLSSGGRTDTQYF. The chain is built from TRBV5-1 and TRBJ2-3, with 8 bases lining up with TRBD2. Germline loops: CDR1 SGHRS, CDR2 YFSETQ. Trimming removed 1 base from V and 1 base from J; junction bases left unmatched: 5. The CDR3 consists of 16 residues.

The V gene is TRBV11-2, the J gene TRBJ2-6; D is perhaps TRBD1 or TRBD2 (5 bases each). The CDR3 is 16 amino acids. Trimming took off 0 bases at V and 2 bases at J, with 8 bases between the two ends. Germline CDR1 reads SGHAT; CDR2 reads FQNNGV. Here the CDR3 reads CASSLDLGAGANVLTF. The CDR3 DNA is TGTGCCAGCAGCTTAGATTTGGGGGCTGGGGCCAACGTCCTGACTTTC.

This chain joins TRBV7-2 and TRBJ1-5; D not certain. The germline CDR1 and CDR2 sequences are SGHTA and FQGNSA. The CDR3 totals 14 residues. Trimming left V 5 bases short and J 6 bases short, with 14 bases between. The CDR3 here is CASSSEGEAQPQHF. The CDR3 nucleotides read TGTGCCAGCAGCAGCGAGGGCGAGGCTCAGCCCCAGCATTTT. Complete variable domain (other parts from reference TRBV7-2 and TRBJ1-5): GAGVSQSPSNKVTEKGKDVELRCDPISGHTALYWYRQSLGQGLEFLIYFQGNSAPDKSGLPSDRFSAERTGGSVSTLTIQRTQQEDSAVYLCASSSEGEAQPQHFGDGTRLSIL.

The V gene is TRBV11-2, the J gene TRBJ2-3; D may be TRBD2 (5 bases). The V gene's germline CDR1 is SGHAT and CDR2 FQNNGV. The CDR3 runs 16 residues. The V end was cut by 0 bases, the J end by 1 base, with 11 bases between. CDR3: CASSLDWTVRTDTQYF. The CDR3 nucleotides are TGTGCCAGCAGCTTAGATTGGACTGTTCGCACAGATACGCAGTATTTT. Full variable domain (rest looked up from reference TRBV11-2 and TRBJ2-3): EAGVAQSPRYKIIEKRQSVAFWCNPISGHATLYWYQQILGQGPKLLIQFQNNGVVDDSQLPKDRFSAERLKGVDSTLKIQPAKLEDSAVYLCASSLDWTVRTDTQYFGPGTRLTVL.

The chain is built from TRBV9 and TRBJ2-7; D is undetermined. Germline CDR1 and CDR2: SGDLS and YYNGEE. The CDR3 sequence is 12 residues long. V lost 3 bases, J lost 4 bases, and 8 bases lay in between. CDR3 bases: TGTGCCAGCAGCGAGGGCGGTTACGAGCAGTACTTC. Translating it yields CASSEGGYEQYF.

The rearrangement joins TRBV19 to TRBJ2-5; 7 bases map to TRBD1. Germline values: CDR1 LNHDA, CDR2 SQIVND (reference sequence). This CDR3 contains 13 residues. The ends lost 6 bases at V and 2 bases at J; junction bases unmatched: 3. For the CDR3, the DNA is TGTGCCAGTAGCCCGGACAGGCAAGAGACCCAGTACTTC. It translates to CASSPDRQETQYF.

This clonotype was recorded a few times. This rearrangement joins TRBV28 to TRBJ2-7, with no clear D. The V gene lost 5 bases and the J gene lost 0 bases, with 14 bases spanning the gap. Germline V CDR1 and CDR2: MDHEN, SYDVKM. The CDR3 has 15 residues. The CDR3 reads CASSPTPRSSYEQYF. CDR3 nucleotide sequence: TGTGCCAGCAGTCCAACGCCTAGGAGCTCCTACGAGCAGTACTTC. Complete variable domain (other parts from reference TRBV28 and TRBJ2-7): DVKVTQSSRYLVKRTGEKVFLECVQDMDHENMFWYRQDPGLGLRLIYFSYDVKMKEKGDIPEGYSVSREKKERFSLILESASTNQTSMYLCASSPTPRSSYEQYFGPGTRLTVT.

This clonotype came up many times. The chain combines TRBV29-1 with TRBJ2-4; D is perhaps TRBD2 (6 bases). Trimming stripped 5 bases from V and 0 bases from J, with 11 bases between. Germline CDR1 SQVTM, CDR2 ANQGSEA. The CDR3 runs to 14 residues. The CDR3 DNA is TGCAGCGTTCGGGAGACCCTAGCCAAAAACATTCAGTACTTC. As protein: CSVRETLAKNIQYF.

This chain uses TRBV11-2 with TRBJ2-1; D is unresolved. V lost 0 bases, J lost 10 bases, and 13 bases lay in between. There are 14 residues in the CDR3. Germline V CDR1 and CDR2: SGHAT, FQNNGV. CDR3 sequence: CASSLEARLGEQFF. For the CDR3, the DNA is TGTGCCAGCAGCTTAGAGGCGCGTTTGGGGGAGCAGTTCTTC.

CDR3: CASSPVQYTEAFF. In DNA form, the CDR3 reads TGTGCCAGCAGTCCAGTCCAGTACACTGAAGCTTTCTTT. The V gene is TRBV12-3 or TRBV12-4, the J gene TRBJ1-1, with D unclear. Trimming left V 5 bases short and J 3 bases short, with 10 bases between. The length of the CDR3 is 13 residues.

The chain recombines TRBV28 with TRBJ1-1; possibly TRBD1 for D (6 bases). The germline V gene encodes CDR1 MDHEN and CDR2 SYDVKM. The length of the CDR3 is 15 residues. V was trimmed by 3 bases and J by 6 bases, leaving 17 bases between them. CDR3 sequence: CASSLGSTGSPEAFF. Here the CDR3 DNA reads TGTGCCAGCAGTTTGGGGTCGACAGGCTCCCCTGAAGCTTTCTTT. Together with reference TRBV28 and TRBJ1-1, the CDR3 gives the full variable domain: DVKVTQSSRYLVKRTGEKVFLECVQDMDHENMFWYRQDPGLGLRLIYFSYDVKMKEKGDIPEGYSVSREKKERFSLILESASTNQTSMYLCASSLGSTGSPEAFFGQGTRLTVV.

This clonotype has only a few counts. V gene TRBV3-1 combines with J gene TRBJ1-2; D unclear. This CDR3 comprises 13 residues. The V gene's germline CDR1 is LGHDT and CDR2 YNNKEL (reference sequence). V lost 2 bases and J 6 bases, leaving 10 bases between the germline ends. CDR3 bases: TGTGCCAGCAGCCAATCCCGAACTCATGGCTACACCTTC. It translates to CASSQSRTHGYTF.

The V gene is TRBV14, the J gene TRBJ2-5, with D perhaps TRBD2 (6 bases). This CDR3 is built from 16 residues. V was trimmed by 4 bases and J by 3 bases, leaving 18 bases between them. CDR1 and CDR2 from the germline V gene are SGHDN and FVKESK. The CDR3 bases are TGTGCCAGCAGCCGAGCCGTGGGACTGCTAGAAGAGACCCAGTACTTC. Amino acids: CASSRAVGLLEETQYF.

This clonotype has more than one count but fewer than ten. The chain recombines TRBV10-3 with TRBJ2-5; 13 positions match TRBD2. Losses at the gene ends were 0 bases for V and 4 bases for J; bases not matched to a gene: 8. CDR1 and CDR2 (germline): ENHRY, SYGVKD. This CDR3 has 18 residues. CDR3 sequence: CAISESWTSGSMTETQYF. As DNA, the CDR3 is TGTGCCATCAGTGAGTCCTGGACTAGCGGGAGTATGACAGAGACCCAGTACTTC.

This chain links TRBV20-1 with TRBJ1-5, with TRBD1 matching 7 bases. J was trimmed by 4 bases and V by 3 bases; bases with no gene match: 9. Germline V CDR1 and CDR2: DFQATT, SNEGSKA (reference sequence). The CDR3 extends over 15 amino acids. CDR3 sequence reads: CSASEGQRVNQPQHF. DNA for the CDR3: TGCAGTGCTAGCGAGGGACAGAGGGTAAATCAGCCCCAGCATTTT.

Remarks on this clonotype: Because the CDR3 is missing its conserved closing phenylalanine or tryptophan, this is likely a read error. The CDR3 sequence is CASSYSTQENGYTY. CDR3 nucleotide sequence: TGTGCCAGCAGTTACTCGACGCAAGAAAATGGCTACACCTAC. The genes are TRBV6-6 and TRBJ1-2; D is unresolved. Germline values: CDR1 MNHNY, CDR2 SVGAGI (reference sequence). V was trimmed by 0 bases and J by 6 bases, leaving 11 bases between them. The CDR3 consists of 14 residues.

This CDR3 is CASSPDRDYGQPQHF. The CDR3, as DNA: TGTGCCAGCAGTCCAGACAGGGATTATGGTCAGCCCCAGCATTTT. The chain employs TRBV2 and TRBJ1-5; 7 positions match TRBD1. Losses at the gene ends were 5 bases for V and 6 bases for J; bases not matched to a gene: 10. The CDR3 spans 15 residues. Looked up from germline, CDR1 is SNHLY and CDR2 is FYNNEI.

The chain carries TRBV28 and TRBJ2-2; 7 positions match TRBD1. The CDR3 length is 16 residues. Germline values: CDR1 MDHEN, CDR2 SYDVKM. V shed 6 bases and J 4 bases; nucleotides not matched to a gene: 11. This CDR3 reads CASRRRGGAGTGELFF. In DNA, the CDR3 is TGTGCCAGCAGAAGGCGAGGGGGCGCGGGCACCGGGGAGCTGTTTTTT.

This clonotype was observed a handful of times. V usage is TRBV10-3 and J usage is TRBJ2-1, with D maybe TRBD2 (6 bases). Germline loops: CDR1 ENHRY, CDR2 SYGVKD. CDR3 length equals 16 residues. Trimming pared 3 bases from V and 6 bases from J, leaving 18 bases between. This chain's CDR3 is CAISEGGTGTANEQFF. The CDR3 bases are TGTGCCATCAGTGAAGGAGGAACCGGGACTGCCAATGAGCAGTTCTTC.

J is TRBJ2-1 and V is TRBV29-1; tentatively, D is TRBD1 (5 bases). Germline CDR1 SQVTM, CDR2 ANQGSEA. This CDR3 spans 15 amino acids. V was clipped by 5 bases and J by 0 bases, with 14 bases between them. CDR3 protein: CSVQGAQSSYNEQFF. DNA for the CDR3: TGCAGCGTTCAAGGGGCCCAAAGCTCCTACAATGAGCAGTTCTTC.

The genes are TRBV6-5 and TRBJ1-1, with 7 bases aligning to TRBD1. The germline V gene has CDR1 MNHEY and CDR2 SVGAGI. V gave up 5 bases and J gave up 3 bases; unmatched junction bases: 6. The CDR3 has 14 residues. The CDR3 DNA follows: TGTGCCAGCAGTCGAGGGGGCGTAGACACTGAAGCTTTCTTT. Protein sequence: CASSRGGVDTEAFF.

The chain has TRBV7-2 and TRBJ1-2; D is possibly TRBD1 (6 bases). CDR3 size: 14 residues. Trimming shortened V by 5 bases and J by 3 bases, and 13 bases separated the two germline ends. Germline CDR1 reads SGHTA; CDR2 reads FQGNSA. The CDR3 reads CASSALGGHYGYTF. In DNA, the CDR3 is TGTGCCAGCAGCGCTTTAGGGGGACACTATGGCTACACCTTC.

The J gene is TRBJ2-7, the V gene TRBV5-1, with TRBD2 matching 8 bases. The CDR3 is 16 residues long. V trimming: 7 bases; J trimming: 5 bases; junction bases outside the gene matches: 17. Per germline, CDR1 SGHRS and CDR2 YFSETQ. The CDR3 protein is CASGPAGWQREHEQYF. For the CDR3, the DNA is TGCGCCAGCGGGCCCGCGGGATGGCAGCGGGAGCACGAGCAGTACTTC.

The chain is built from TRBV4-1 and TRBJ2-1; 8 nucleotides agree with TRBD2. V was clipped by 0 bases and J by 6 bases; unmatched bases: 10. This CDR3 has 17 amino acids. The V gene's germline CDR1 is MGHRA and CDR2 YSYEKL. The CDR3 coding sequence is TGCGCCAGCAGCCAAGATGTCCTAGCGGGCTCCAGCAATGAGCAGTTCTTC. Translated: CASSQDVLAGSSNEQFF.

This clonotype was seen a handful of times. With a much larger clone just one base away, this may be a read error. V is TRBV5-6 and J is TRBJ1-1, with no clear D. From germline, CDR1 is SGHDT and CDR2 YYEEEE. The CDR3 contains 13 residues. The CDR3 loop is CASWAPSNTETFF. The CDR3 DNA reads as TGTGCCAGTTGGGCCCCGTCCAACACTGAAACTTTCTTT.

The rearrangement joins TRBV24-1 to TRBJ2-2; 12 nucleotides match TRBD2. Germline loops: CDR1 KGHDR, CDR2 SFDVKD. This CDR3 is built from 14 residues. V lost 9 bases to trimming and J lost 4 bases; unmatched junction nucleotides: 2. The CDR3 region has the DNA TGTGCCACCCGGGGACTAGCGGGCACCGGGGAGCTGTTTTTT. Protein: CATRGLAGTGELFF.